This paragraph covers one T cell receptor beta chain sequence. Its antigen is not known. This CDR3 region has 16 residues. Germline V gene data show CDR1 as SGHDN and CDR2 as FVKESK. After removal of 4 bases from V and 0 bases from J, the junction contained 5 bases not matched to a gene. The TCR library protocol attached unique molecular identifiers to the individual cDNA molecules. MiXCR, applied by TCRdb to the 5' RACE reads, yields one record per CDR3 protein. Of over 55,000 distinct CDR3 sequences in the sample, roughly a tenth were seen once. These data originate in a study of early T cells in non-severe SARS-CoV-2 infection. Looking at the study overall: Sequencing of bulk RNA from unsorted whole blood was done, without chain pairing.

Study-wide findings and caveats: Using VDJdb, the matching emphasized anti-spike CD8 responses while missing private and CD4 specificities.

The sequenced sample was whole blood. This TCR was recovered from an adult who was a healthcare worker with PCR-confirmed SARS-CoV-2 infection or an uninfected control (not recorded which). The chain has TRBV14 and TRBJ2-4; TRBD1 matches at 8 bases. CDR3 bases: TGTGCCAGCAGCCCCCGGACAGGGAGAGCCAAAAACATTCAGTACTTC. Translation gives CASSPRTGRAKNIQYF.